This record concerns one T cell receptor (beta chain) sequence. Its ends do not fully match the called genes, so a read error is possible. The library came from three nested PCR rounds adapted from ARM-PCR protocols. One entry per CDR3 protein, called by TCRdb with MiXCR from the multiplex PCR reads. The repertoire has around 50,000 distinct CDR3 sequences, under 75% of them found once; the top ten carry around 28%. These data are taken from a study of tumor and adjacent non-tumor tissue in lung cancer. The wider study: Patients comprised 12 adenocarcinoma, 2 squamous cell carcinoma and 1 small cell lung cancer. Patients were aged 31 to 76, around ten men and a handful of women, stage I to III. About 4.17 million productive TCRbeta reads were obtained per sample on average.

This sample's RNA came from whole unsorted tissue. More than 3 cm separated this lung sample from the edge of the tumor. Germline CDR1 is MNHEY and CDR2 is SMNVEV (reference sequence). The CDR3 spans 15 residues. This sequence joins TRBV27 and TRBJ2-7, with a possible D match to TRBD2 (5 bases). The clonotype comes from a woman between 70 and 85 years old with non-small cell lung cancer. The sequenced sample was distant non-tumor lung tissue. This CDR3 reads CVSSFDGESSYEQYF. The CDR3 DNA follows: TGTGTCAGCAGTTTCGACGGGGAGAGCTCCTACGAGCAGTACTTC.